The rows below give T cell receptor beta chains drawn from one sample of a study of type 1 regulatory T cells. TCRdb called the reads again in MiXCR, with one record for every CDR3 protein. The data hold 15,000 to 20,000 distinct CDR3 sequences, with about a tenth observed a single time. Source material: CD4+ T cells, either the whole sample or a sorted fraction (not recorded which). Receptors were obtained from a human donor in good health. The CDR3 runs from the conserved cysteine through the conserved F or W. D genes are given only for firm matches. The listing skips clone size in some rows; elsewhere it reads once, few, many or a size class.

abundance	v_gene	d_gene	j_gene	CDR3aa	CDR3nt
many	TRBV19	TRBD2	TRBJ2-1	CASKWGATSQTEQFF	TGTGCCAGTAAATGGGGAGCGACTAGCCAGACTGAGCAGTTCTTC
NA	TRBV2	NA	TRBJ2-1	CASSELPTSREQFF	TGTGCCAGCAGTGAATTGCCCACCAGTCGTGAGCAGTTCTTC
few	TRBV20-1	NA	TRBJ2-5	CSARVRDYQETQYF	TGCAGTGCTAGAGTCCGGGACTACCAAGAGACCCAGTACTTC
NA	TRBV18	NA	TRBJ2-1	CASSPLSGSYNEQFF	TGTGCCAGCTCACCACTCTCAGGCTCCTACAATGAGCAGTTCTTC
many	TRBV28	NA	TRBJ2-7	CASSSGGAIYEQYF	TGTGCCAGCAGTTCCGGAGGGGCCATCTACGAGCAGTACTTC
few	TRBV25-1	TRBD2	TRBJ2-3	CASSEFSGRAIDTQYF	TGTGCCAGCAGTGAATTCAGCGGGAGGGCCATAGATACGCAGTATTTT
medium-sized	TRBV7-3	NA	TRBJ2-5	CASSPKLEGAQYF	TGTGCCAGCAGCCCGAAGCTAGAAGGGGCCCAGTACTTC
medium-sized	TRBV20-1	NA	TRBJ2-7	CSPGGQGKAEQYF	TGCAGCCCCGGGGGGCAGGGAAAGGCCGAGCAGTACTTC
NA	TRBV20-1	NA	TRBJ1-1	CSARISGGREAFF	TGCAGTGCTAGAATTAGCGGGGGGCGGGAAGCTTTCTTT
NA	TRBV12-3/TRBV12-4	NA	TRBJ2-7	CASSWGLAYEQYF	TGTGCCAGCAGTTGGGGACTTGCCTACGAGCAGTACTTC
NA	TRBV6-5	NA	TRBJ2-5	CASRRLETQYF	TGTGCCAGCAGGAGGCTTGAGACCCAGTACTTC
NA	TRBV15	NA	TRBJ1-1	CATSSAAQIMNTEAFF	TGTGCCACCAGCAGTGCCGCGCAGATCATGAACACTGAAGCTTTCTTT
NA	TRBV20-1	NA	TRBJ2-1	CSPIASSSYNEQFF	TGCAGTCCTATAGCGTCTAGCTCCTACAATGAGCAGTTCTTC
many	TRBV7-2	NA	TRBJ2-3	CASSLGQGHTDTQYF	TGTGCCAGCAGCTTAGGGCAGGGGCACACAGATACGCAGTATTTT
few	TRBV18	NA	TRBJ2-2	CASSPDARSGTGELFF	TGTGCCAGCTCACCTGATGCCAGATCCGGAACCGGGGAGCTGTTTTTT
medium-sized	TRBV5-1	NA	TRBJ2-7	CASSLTAGEQYF	TGCGCCAGCAGCTTGACGGCTGGGGAGCAGTACTTC
many	TRBV29-1	TRBD2	TRBJ2-1	CSVSGLAGSNEQFF	TGCAGCGTGTCGGGACTAGCGGGATCCAATGAGCAGTTCTTC
NA	TRBV20-1	TRBD1	TRBJ1-2	CSADITGTGGSRGGYTF	TGCAGTGCTGATATTACCGGGACAGGGGGCTCCCGGGGAGGCTACACCTTC
NA	TRBV5-1	NA	TRBJ2-7	CASSLGGVLEQYF	TGCGCCAGCAGCTTAGGCGGGGTTTTAGAGCAGTACTTC
many	TRBV5-1	TRBD2	TRBJ2-7	CASSLGTRREQYF	TGCGCCAGCAGCTTGGGGACTAGACGCGAGCAGTACTTC
few	TRBV30	TRBD1	TRBJ1-2	CAWGTGVYGYTF	TGTGCCTGGGGGACAGGAGTCTATGGCTACACCTTC
few	TRBV29-1	TRBD2	TRBJ2-3	CSVRGKASGSWGTDTQYF	TGCAGCGTGAGGGGGAAGGCTAGCGGGAGTTGGGGCACAGATACGCAGTATTTT
NA	TRBV25-1	NA	TRBJ1-1	CASSAPTVGTEAFF	TGTGCCAGCAGTGCCCCCACTGTGGGCACTGAAGCTTTCTTT
many	TRBV6-5	NA	TRBJ2-2	CASSGSGSGNTGELFF	TGTGCCAGCAGCGGCTCGGGGAGCGGGAACACCGGGGAGCTGTTTTTT
many	TRBV4-3	TRBD1	TRBJ1-1	CASSQQGGETEAFF	TGCGCCAGCAGCCAACAGGGGGGGGAAACTGAAGCTTTCTTT
many	TRBV5-1	NA	TRBJ1-5	CASSLEGSNQPQHF	TGCGCCAGCAGCTTGGAAGGTAGCAATCAGCCCCAGCATTTT
medium-sized	TRBV20-1	NA	TRBJ1-2	CSARSGQGMGNGYTF	TGCAGTGCTAGAAGCGGGCAGGGGATGGGGAACGGCTACACCTTC
many	TRBV7-3	NA	TRBJ2-3	CASSTGGSTDTQYF	TGTGCCAGCTCCACCGGGGGCAGCACAGATACGCAGTATTTT
many	TRBV18	TRBD1	TRBJ1-2	CASSPSGRQGGYTF	TGTGCCAGCTCACCTTCAGGGAGACAGGGCGGCTACACCTTC
medium-sized	TRBV12-3/TRBV12-4	NA	TRBJ2-3	CASKLLASTDTQYF	TGTGCCAGCAAACTACTAGCAAGCACAGATACGCAGTATTTT
few	TRBV12-3/TRBV12-4	NA	TRBJ1-2	CASSSQGRGGYTF	TGTGCCAGCAGTTCACAGGGCCGGGGAGGCTACACCTTC
many	TRBV7-9	NA	TRBJ2-1	CASSPRYNEQFF	TGTGCCAGCAGCCCCCGTTACAATGAGCAGTTCTTC
many	TRBV7-2	TRBD1	TRBJ1-5	CASSSQGANQPQHF	TGTGCCAGCAGCTCACAGGGGGCAAATCAGCCCCAGCATTTT
many	TRBV6-2/TRBV6-3	NA	TRBJ1-5	CASSFFRGQMYSNQPQHF	TGTGCCAGCAGTTTCTTCCGCGGACAGATGTATAGCAATCAGCCCCAGCATTTT
many	TRBV7-2	NA	TRBJ2-2	CASSSNPTAGLFF	TGTGCCAGCAGTTCGAACCCCACGGCGGGGCTGTTTTTT
NA	TRBV7-2	NA	TRBJ1-1	CASSLEALGAFF	TGTGCCAGCAGCTTAGAAGCGCTGGGGGCTTTCTTT
few	TRBV7-8	NA	TRBJ1-5	CASSSLGGGARRQPQHF	TGTGCCAGCAGTTCGCTGGGTGGGGGGGCGCGCAGGCAGCCCCAGCATTTT
few	TRBV7-9	TRBD1	TRBJ2-1	CASSRQGVENNEQFF	TGTGCCAGCAGCAGACAGGGTGTTGAGAACAATGAGCAGTTCTTC
NA	TRBV7-3	NA	TRBJ2-5	CASSPTGLQQETQYF	TGTGCCAGCAGCCCTACGGGACTGCAACAAGAGACCCAGTACTTC
NA	TRBV11-1	NA	TRBJ2-1	CASSLRGAGDEQFF	TGTGCCAGCAGCTTAAGGGGGGCCGGAGATGAGCAGTTCTTC
many	TRBV27	TRBD1	TRBJ1-5	CASKAGQGNQPQHF	TGTGCCAGCAAGGCGGGACAGGGAAATCAGCCCCAGCATTTT
medium-sized	TRBV7-9	NA	TRBJ2-7	CASSLAGAPEQYF	TGTGCCAGCAGCTTAGCGGGAGCGCCCGAGCAGTACTTC
many	TRBV20-1	NA	TRBJ2-5	CSAEAQETQYF	TGCAGTGCAGAGGCACAAGAGACCCAGTACTTC
NA	TRBV9	TRBD2	TRBJ2-2	CASTGTSGSPTGELFF	TGTGCCAGCACCGGGACTAGCGGGAGTCCCACCGGGGAGCTGTTTTTT
many	TRBV5-1	TRBD2	TRBJ2-2	CASSLSGINTGELFF	TGCGCCAGCAGCTTGAGCGGGATCAACACCGGGGAGCTGTTTTTT
many	TRBV20-1	TRBD2	TRBJ2-3	CSARRREGADTQYF	TGCAGTGCTAGGCGGCGGGAGGGCGCAGATACGCAGTATTTT
many	TRBV27	NA	TRBJ2-7	CASSYRLETTYEQYF	TGTGCCAGCAGCTATCGACTGGAAACAACCTACGAGCAGTACTTC
many	TRBV7-9	TRBD2	TRBJ2-7	CASSHSGGSSYEQYF	TGTGCCAGCAGCCATAGCGGGGGAAGCTCCTACGAGCAGTACTTC
many	TRBV5-6	NA	TRBJ1-1	CASRLQGSNTEAFF	TGTGCCAGCAGGTTACAGGGATCTAACACTGAAGCTTTCTTT
medium-sized	TRBV28	TRBD1	TRBJ2-5	CASSLGQGAQETQYF	TGTGCCAGCAGCCTTGGACAGGGGGCCCAAGAGACCCAGTACTTC